A selection of T cell receptor beta chains follows, all from one sample in a study of OX40 agonist ivuxolimab in advanced cancers. Data came from immunoSEQ multiplex PCR; TCRdb stores just in-frame clones and leaves some out. The profile shows under 100,000 clones, around 90% of them singletons. The sequences come from CD4+ or CD8+ T cells sorted from blood, collected in a trial of the OX40 agonist ivuxolimab. Receptors were obtained from an adult with an advanced solid tumor such as melanoma, head and neck, liver or kidney cancer. The CDR3 runs from the conserved cysteine through the conserved F or W. A D gene is named only where the DNA matches it firmly. Clone size, where shown, is once, few, many, or a class for clones that have expanded.

J gene: TRBJ2-3; V gene: TRBV27; D gene: NA; clone size: NA; CDR3 protein: CASSFEGRGDTQYF; CDR3 DNA: TGTGCCAGCAGTTTTGAAGGGCGTGGAGATACGCAGTATTTT
J gene: TRBJ1-1; V gene: TRBV5-1; D gene: NA; clone size: NA; CDR3 protein: CASSLTGANTEAFF; CDR3 DNA: TGCGCCAGCAGCTTGACGGGGGCCAACACTGAAGCTTTCTTT
J gene: TRBJ2-3; V gene: TRBV19; D gene: TRBD2; clone size: NA; CDR3 protein: CASSLAGVVSAVTDTQYF; CDR3 DNA: TGTGCCAGCTCCCTAGCGGGAGTTGTGTCCGCCGTTACAGATACGCAGTATTTT
J gene: TRBJ2-7; V gene: TRBV9; D gene: NA; clone size: NA; CDR3 protein: CASSVKAGGGEQYF; CDR3 DNA: TGTGCCAGCAGCGTAAAGGCCGGAGGAGGCGAGCAGTACTTC
J gene: TRBJ2-3; V gene: TRBV5-6; D gene: TRBD2; clone size: NA; CDR3 protein: CASSPGLAFPTGDTQYF; CDR3 DNA: TGTGCCAGCAGCCCCGGACTAGCATTTCCTACGGGAGATACGCAGTATTTT
J gene: TRBJ1-5; V gene: TRBV10-1; D gene: NA; clone size: NA; CDR3 protein: CASSESGKPQHF; CDR3 DNA: TGCGCCAGCAGTGAGTCGGGGAAGCCCCAGCATTTT
J gene: TRBJ2-5; V gene: TRBV21-1; D gene: NA; clone size: NA; CDR3 protein: CARPRGQGGEETQYF; CDR3 DNA: TGTGCCAGGCCGAGAGGACAGGGGGGTGAAGAGACCCAGTACTTC
J gene: TRBJ1-6; V gene: TRBV27; D gene: NA; clone size: NA; CDR3 protein: CASRQDNNSPLHF; CDR3 DNA: TGTGCCAGTAGACAGGATAACAATTCACCCCTCCACTTT
J gene: TRBJ1-1; V gene: TRBV5-1; D gene: NA; clone size: NA; CDR3 protein: CASMRAEDTEAFF; CDR3 DNA: TGCGCCAGCATGAGGGCGGAGGACACTGAAGCTTTCTTT
J gene: TRBJ2-5; V gene: TRBV28; D gene: TRBD2; clone size: NA; CDR3 protein: CASSRSGGEGETQYF; CDR3 DNA: TGTGCCAGCAGTAGGTCGGGAGGGGAGGGAGAGACCCAGTACTTC
J gene: TRBJ1-2; V gene: TRBV5-8; D gene: TRBD1; clone size: NA; CDR3 protein: CASSPDRASYGYTF; CDR3 DNA: TGTGCCAGCAGCCCGGACAGGGCCTCATATGGCTACACCTTC
J gene: TRBJ1-2; V gene: TRBV5-1; D gene: NA; clone size: NA; CDR3 protein: CASSLDRGYGYTF; CDR3 DNA: TGCGCCAGCAGCTTGGATCGGGGCTATGGCTACACCTTC
J gene: TRBJ2-5; V gene: TRBV28; D gene: NA; clone size: NA; CDR3 protein: CASSTGLGAQETQYF; CDR3 DNA: TGTGCCAGCAGTACGGGACTTGGGGCCCAAGAGACCCAGTACTTC
J gene: TRBJ2-1; V gene: TRBV10-2; D gene: TRBD1; clone size: NA; CDR3 protein: CASSRQGSSYNEQFF; CDR3 DNA: TGCGCCAGCAGTCGACAGGGGAGCTCCTACAATGAGCAGTTCTTC
J gene: TRBJ1-2; V gene: TRBV7-2; D gene: NA; clone size: NA; CDR3 protein: CASSLRPVAVGYGYTF; CDR3 DNA: TGTGCCAGCAGCTTAAGGCCGGTGGCAGTCGGCTATGGCTACACCTTC
J gene: TRBJ1-2; V gene: TRBV5-1; D gene: NA; clone size: NA; CDR3 protein: CASSLALDGYTF; CDR3 DNA: TGCGCCAGCAGCTTGGCCTTGGATGGCTACACCTTC
J gene: TRBJ2-1; V gene: TRBV6-6; D gene: NA; clone size: NA; CDR3 protein: CASGHLSLRNNEQFF; CDR3 DNA: TGTGCCAGCGGACACCTATCGCTAAGGAACAATGAGCAGTTCTTC
J gene: TRBJ2-5; V gene: TRBV27; D gene: NA; clone size: NA; CDR3 protein: CASSARTVDQETQYF; CDR3 DNA: TGTGCCAGCAGCGCCCGGACAGTCGACCAAGAGACCCAGTACTTC
J gene: TRBJ1-2; V gene: TRBV2; D gene: NA; clone size: NA; CDR3 protein: CASSVFGSRANYGYTF; CDR3 DNA: TGTGCCAGCAGTGTCTTCGGGTCAAGGGCTAACTATGGCTACACCTTC
J gene: TRBJ1-1; V gene: TRBV6-5; D gene: NA; clone size: NA; CDR3 protein: CASSYVGSRGVQAFF; CDR3 DNA: TGTGCCAGCAGTTACGTCGGGTCGCGGGGGGTTCAAGCTTTCTTT
J gene: TRBJ2-5; V gene: TRBV5-4; D gene: TRBD1; clone size: NA; CDR3 protein: CASSLQGAETQYF; CDR3 DNA: TGTGCCAGCAGCTTGCAGGGGGCCGAGACCCAGTACTTC
J gene: TRBJ2-7; V gene: TRBV5-8; D gene: NA; clone size: few; CDR3 protein: CASRRAYEQYF; CDR3 DNA: TGTGCCAGCAGGAGGGCCTACGAGCAGTACTTC
J gene: TRBJ2-7; V gene: TRBV30; D gene: NA; clone size: NA; CDR3 protein: CAWTPGTTYEQYF; CDR3 DNA: TGTGCCTGGACCCCGGGGACAACCTACGAGCAGTACTTC
J gene: TRBJ2-7; V gene: TRBV2; D gene: NA; clone size: NA; CDR3 protein: CASSEDSAYSYEQYF; CDR3 DNA: TGTGCCAGCAGTGAAGATAGCGCCTACTCCTACGAGCAGTACTTC
J gene: TRBJ2-2; V gene: TRBV5-1; D gene: TRBD2; clone size: once; CDR3 protein: CASALPRSGGYVGELFF; CDR3 DNA: TGCGCCAGCGCCCTTCCACGGAGCGGGGGGTACGTCGGGGAGCTGTTTTTT
J gene: TRBJ1-1; V gene: TRBV6-6; D gene: TRBD1; clone size: NA; CDR3 protein: CASSRTGGMNTEAFF; CDR3 DNA: TGTGCCAGCAGCCGTACAGGGGGGATGAACACTGAAGCTTTCTTT
J gene: TRBJ2-7; V gene: TRBV5-4; D gene: NA; clone size: once; CDR3 protein: CASSLAHEQYF; CDR3 DNA: TGTGCCAGCAGCCTCGCCCACGAGCAGTACTTC
J gene: TRBJ2-1; V gene: TRBV19; D gene: TRBD1; clone size: few; CDR3 protein: CASSSTGAGPSEQFF; CDR3 DNA: TGTGCCAGTAGCTCAACAGGGGCAGGCCCGAGTGAGCAGTTCTTC
J gene: TRBJ2-7; V gene: TRBV6-5; D gene: NA; clone size: NA; CDR3 protein: CASTPQAGWNEQYF; CDR3 DNA: TGTGCCAGCACCCCCCAGGCAGGGTGGAACGAGCAGTACTTC
J gene: TRBJ2-5; V gene: TRBV10-3; D gene: TRBD2; clone size: NA; CDR3 protein: CAIRGSLAGAQETQYF; CDR3 DNA: TGTGCCATCAGAGGATCACTAGCGGGGGCCCAAGAGACCCAGTACTTC
J gene: TRBJ1-2; V gene: TRBV7-2; D gene: TRBD1; clone size: once; CDR3 protein: CASSAGTGGYGYTF; CDR3 DNA: TGTGCCAGCAGCGCGGGGACAGGGGGATATGGCTACACCTTC
J gene: TRBJ2-5; V gene: TRBV11-2; D gene: NA; clone size: NA; CDR3 protein: CASSLGGGGQETQYF; CDR3 DNA: TGTGCCAGCAGCTTAGGGGGAGGGGGCCAAGAGACCCAGTACTTC
J gene: TRBJ2-2; V gene: TRBV11-3; D gene: NA; clone size: once; CDR3 protein: CASSFGWAGELFF; CDR3 DNA: TGTGCCAGCAGCTTTGGGTGGGCCGGGGAGCTGTTTTTT
J gene: TRBJ1-6; V gene: TRBV5-6; D gene: NA; clone size: NA; CDR3 protein: CASSFSPSRIYHSPLHF; CDR3 DNA: TGTGCCAGCAGCTTTTCCCCCAGCCGGATCTACCATTCACCCCTCCACTTT
J gene: TRBJ2-1; V gene: TRBV18; D gene: TRBD2; clone size: NA; CDR3 protein: CASSPQIAGGPYNEQFF; CDR3 DNA: TGTGCCAGCTCACCACAAATAGCGGGGGGGCCCTACAATGAGCAGTTCTTC
J gene: TRBJ1-5; V gene: TRBV6-1; D gene: NA; clone size: NA; CDR3 protein: CASSDGTQQPQHF; CDR3 DNA: TGTGCCAGCAGTGACGGGACCCAGCAACCCCAGCATTTT
J gene: TRBJ1-5; V gene: TRBV15; D gene: NA; clone size: NA; CDR3 protein: CATSRVGGHQPQHF; CDR3 DNA: TGTGCCACCAGCAGAGTTGGGGGGCATCAGCCCCAGCATTTT
J gene: TRBJ2-2; V gene: TRBV7-2; D gene: TRBD1; clone size: NA; CDR3 protein: CASSLAFLTGLPGELFF; CDR3 DNA: TGTGCCAGCAGCTTAGCGTTTTTGACAGGGCTCCCCGGGGAGCTGTTTTTT
J gene: TRBJ1-2; V gene: TRBV6-6; D gene: NA; clone size: NA; CDR3 protein: CASSWEANYGYTF; CDR3 DNA: TGTGCCAGCAGTTGGGAGGCGAACTATGGCTACACCTTC
J gene: TRBJ2-7; V gene: TRBV30; D gene: TRBD2; clone size: NA; CDR3 protein: CAWSGGSSEQYF; CDR3 DNA: TGTGCCTGGAGCGGGGGGAGTAGCGAGCAGTACTTC
J gene: TRBJ2-3; V gene: TRBV5-6; D gene: TRBD2; clone size: NA; CDR3 protein: CASSSRTRLTDTQYF; CDR3 DNA: TGTGCCAGCAGCTCGAGGACTAGGTTGACAGATACGCAGTATTTT
J gene: TRBJ2-7; V gene: TRBV9; D gene: TRBD1; clone size: once; CDR3 protein: CASAGTGDYEQYF; CDR3 DNA: TGTGCCAGTGCCGGGACAGGGGACTACGAGCAGTACTTC
J gene: TRBJ2-2; V gene: TRBV5-1; D gene: NA; clone size: NA; CDR3 protein: CASSLGSGGVNTGELFF; CDR3 DNA: TGCGCCAGCAGCTTGGGTTCAGGAGGGGTTAACACCGGGGAGCTGTTTTTT
J gene: TRBJ1-5; V gene: TRBV19; D gene: NA; clone size: NA; CDR3 protein: CASTLTGMAPNQPQHF; CDR3 DNA: TGTGCCAGTACGCTTACAGGGATGGCCCCCAATCAGCCCCAGCATTTT
J gene: TRBJ1-6; V gene: TRBV30; D gene: NA; clone size: NA; CDR3 protein: CAWSVPAPGSPLHF; CDR3 DNA: TGTGCCTGGAGTGTTCCGGCCCCAGGGTCACCCCTCCACTTT
J gene: TRBJ2-7; V gene: TRBV15; D gene: TRBD2; clone size: NA; CDR3 protein: CATSIAGGLRAYEQYF; CDR3 DNA: TGTGCCACCAGCATAGCGGGGGGACTAAGAGCCTACGAGCAGTACTTC
J gene: TRBJ1-1; V gene: TRBV5-1; D gene: NA; clone size: NA; CDR3 protein: CASSWGWGSMNTEAFF; CDR3 DNA: TGCGCCAGCAGCTGGGGTTGGGGTTCCATGAACACTGAAGCTTTCTTT
J gene: TRBJ1-4; V gene: TRBV19; D gene: TRBD1; clone size: once; CDR3 protein: CASARTSAGGGEKLFF; CDR3 DNA: TGTGCCAGTGCCCGAACGTCTGCAGGGGGAGGTGAAAAACTGTTTTTT
J gene: TRBJ2-3; V gene: TRBV29-1; D gene: NA; clone size: NA; CDR3 protein: CSVEVQGTDTQYF; CDR3 DNA: TGCAGCGTTGAAGTCCAGGGAACAGATACGCAGTATTTT
J gene: TRBJ2-7; V gene: TRBV5-4; D gene: TRBD2; clone size: NA; CDR3 protein: CASSLSGLAGEQYF; CDR3 DNA: TGTGCCAGCAGCTTGTCCGGACTAGCGGGGGAGCAGTACTTC
J gene: TRBJ2-7; V gene: TRBV14; D gene: TRBD2; clone size: NA; CDR3 protein: CASSPLPGLAGDYEQYF; CDR3 DNA: TGTGCCAGCAGCCCGCTCCCAGGACTAGCGGGGGACTACGAGCAGTACTTC
J gene: TRBJ1-2; V gene: TRBV30; D gene: TRBD1; clone size: NA; CDR3 protein: CACYRGGYTF; CDR3 DNA: TGTGCCTGTTACAGGGGTGGCTACACCTTC
J gene: TRBJ2-5; V gene: TRBV15; D gene: NA; clone size: NA; CDR3 protein: CATSRDRKEETQYF; CDR3 DNA: TGTGCCACCAGCAGAGATCGGAAGGAAGAGACCCAGTACTTC